This entry concerns a single TCR beta chain. Antigen unknown. As the library was built, unique molecular identifiers were attached to individual cDNA molecules. TCRdb reanalysed the RACE reads using MiXCR and keeps one entry per CDR3 protein. Among 45,000 to 70,000 distinct CDR3 sequences listed, around 9.3% were seen once. The entry originates in a study of human T cells and chemical hapten exposure. Study as a whole: Patch tests delivered 0.01% DPC to the upper back and were evaluated at 6 days. General observations from the study: Large CDR3 similarity clusters arose significantly more often from expanded TCRs than from controls. DPC sensitization left the count of TCRs above 1 in 1000 unchanged.

Sample time point: patch test 1, 2 weeks after DPC sensitization. Treatment: therapeutic diphenylcyclopropenone sensitization with weekly scalp DPC. Unmatched junction bases numbered 17, after V lost 6 bases and J lost 7 bases. The CDR3 extends over 15 amino acids. Per the germline V gene, CDR1 is SQVTM and CDR2 is ANQGSEA. This specimen was whole blood, taken in connection with sensitization to the hapten diphenylcyclopropenone (DPC). The TCR was taken from a woman aged 40-49 years with alopecia areata. Some clones in this sample may be carry-over from other donors' samples. The chain employs TRBV29-1 and TRBJ2-7; 8 bases match TRBD1. CDR3: CSVRRGQDHLGEQYF. CDR3 in DNA: TGCAGCGTCCGCAGGGGACAGGATCACTTGGGGGAGCAGTACTTC.